Below, 32 T cell receptor beta chains from the same sample are listed, as sequenced in a study of cytomegalovirus exposure and HLA in healthy donors. The primer mix had 60 Vbeta and 13 Jbeta primers. The repertoire was sequenced with immunoSEQ multiplex PCR; TCRdb's copy has only in-frame clones and lacks some. The table shows 100,000 to 130,000 clones, with more than 70% occurring only once. Source material: PBMCs. The receptors originated from a man aged 25 to 40 in good health and CMV-seronegative.

This clone appeared a few times. V usage is TRBV5-6 and J usage is TRBJ1-2; D gene ambiguous. CDR3 length: 14 residues. Germline CDR1 SGHDT, CDR2 YYEEEE. The germline V and J ends were trimmed by 4 bases and 0 bases, with 10 bases remaining between them. The CDR3 DNA sequence: TGTGCCAGCAGCCAGTATAACGCTAACTATGGCTACACCTTC. Translation: CASSQYNANYGYTF.

The chain's CDR3 is CASSSPGQETFSSTSTDTQYF. CDR3 bases: TGTGCCAGCAGTTCCCCAGGACAGGAGACCTTTTCCTCTACTAGCACAGATACGCAGTATTTT. The J gene is TRBJ2-3, the V gene TRBV27; 7 nucleotides align to TRBD1. This CDR3 contains 21 residues. V dropped 4 bases and J dropped 0; count of bases not matched to a gene: 22. The germline CDR1 and CDR2 sequences are MNHEY and SMNVEV (reference sequence).

A single count supports this clone. This chain joins TRBV7-9 and TRBJ2-1, with TRBD1 identical over 8 bases. J was trimmed by 2 bases and V by 10 bases; bases with no gene match: 4. Germline CDR1 reads SEHNR; CDR2 reads FQNEAQ (reference sequence). The CDR3 consists of 13 residues. The CDR3 here is CATLQGAYNEQFF. CDR3 DNA sequence: TGTGCCACCTTACAGGGGGCCTACAATGAGCAGTTCTTC.

The rearrangement links TRBV15 to TRBJ1-3, with D unclear. Trimming removed 2 bases at V and 2 bases at J, with 19 bases between. CDR3 size: 18 residues. The germline V gene has CDR1 LNHNV and CDR2 YYDKDF (reference sequence). The CDR3, as DNA: TGTGCCACCAGCAGATCCGTGGCCACACGGGGAACTGGAAACACCATATATTTT. Encoded protein: CATSRSVATRGTGNTIYF.

The sample holds a few counts of this clone. This sequence joins TRBV7-9 and TRBJ1-1; no clear D. Between the trimmed V and J ends, which lost 1 base and 6 bases, there was a span of 9 bases. The length of the CDR3 is 13 residues. CDR1 is SEHNR, CDR2 FQNEAQ, per germline (reference sequence). This chain's CDR3 is CASSLEGGAEAFF. Here the CDR3 DNA reads TGTGCCAGCAGCTTAGAAGGCGGGGCTGAAGCTTTCTTT.

This rearrangement joins TRBV18 to TRBJ2-7; D is unclear. The V end was cut by 2 bases, the J end by 2 bases, with 10 bases between. Looked up from germline, CDR1 is KGHSH and CDR2 is LQKENI. The CDR3 has 14 residues. CDR3 protein: CASSPSQQPYEQYF. CDR3 DNA sequence: TGTGCCAGCTCACCATCCCAACAACCCTACGAGCAGTACTTC.

This clone was counted a single time. The gene calls are TRBV7-8 and TRBJ2-3; 7 bases match TRBD2. Germline CDR1 reads SGHVS; CDR2 reads FQNEAQ. V was clipped by 7 bases and J by 0 bases; unmatched bases: 7. The CDR3 spans 15 residues. CDR3 DNA sequence: TGTGCCAGCACACGACTAGCCCAGAGCACAGATACGCAGTATTTT. It translates to CASTRLAQSTDTQYF.

The chain joins TRBV19 to TRBJ1-6, with TRBD1 identical over 9 bases. The germline V gene has CDR1 LNHDA and CDR2 SQIVND (reference sequence). The CDR3 is 15 residues long. The J segment lost 7 bases and the V segment lost 5 bases, leaving 6 bases of the junction unmatched. The CDR3 loop is CASSSHRGRNSPLHF. In DNA form, the CDR3 reads TGTGCCAGTAGTTCTCACAGGGGGCGGAATTCACCCCTCCACTTT.

The V call is TRBV4-2, the J call TRBJ1-6, with D possibly TRBD1 on 5 matching bases. CDR1 and CDR2 from the germline V gene are LGHNA and YNFKEQ. V lost 3 bases and J 0 bases, leaving 9 bases between the germline ends. The length of the CDR3 is 16 residues. The CDR3: CASSHETDSYNSPLHF. The CDR3 DNA follows: TGTGCCAGCAGCCATGAGACAGACTCCTATAATTCACCCCTCCACTTT.

This chain uses TRBV23-1 with TRBJ1-5, with D uncertain. TRBV23-1 is an open reading frame, and its role is uncertain. V lost 2 bases to trimming and J lost 3 bases, with 11 bases between them. The CDR3 loop spans 15 amino acids. CDR3 nucleotides: TGCGCCAGCAGTCAACGCCTTCCAGTCAATCAGCCCCAGCATTTT. Translation: CASSQRLPVNQPQHF.

This clone was found a few times. The chain employs TRBV15 and TRBJ2-1; TRBD1 is a possible D gene (6 bases). V lost 0 bases and J lost 10, with 7 bases in between. CDR3 size: 12 residues. Germline CDR1 is LNHNV and CDR2 is YYDKDF (reference sequence). CDR3 sequence (DNA): TGTGCCACCAGCAGAGAAGGGGGAGAGCAGTTCTTC. Protein product: CATSREGGEQFF.

A note on this clone: Other DNA sequences in this specimen translate into the identical CDR3. V is TRBV28 and J is TRBJ1-1; D remains unclear. Between the trimmed V and J ends, which lost 4 bases and 2 bases, there was a span of 2 bases. This CDR3 has 11 amino acids. Germline CDR1 and CDR2: MDHEN and SYDVKM. As DNA, the CDR3 is TGTGCCAGCAGTTCAAACACTGAAGCTTTCTTT. It yields the protein CASSSNTEAFF. Based on the CDR3 plus reference TRBV28 and TRBJ1-1, the full variable domain is DVKVTQSSRYLVKRTGEKVFLECVQDMDHENMFWYRQDPGLGLRLIYFSYDVKMKEKGDIPEGYSVSREKKERFSLILESASTNQTSMYLCASSSNTEAFFGQGTRLTVV.

The chain has TRBV6-6 and TRBJ2-7, with 11 bases lining up with TRBD1. CDR3 size: 15 residues. Unmatched junction bases numbered 7, after V lost 5 bases and J lost 4 bases. Germline lookup yields CDR1 MNHNY and CDR2 SVGAGI (reference sequence). CDR3 in DNA: TGTGCCAGCAGTAACCGGGACAGGGGGAGTTACGAGCAGTACTTC. This encodes CASSNRDRGSYEQYF.

This clone was seen just once. V gene TRBV28 combines with J gene TRBJ2-7; D may be TRBD2 (6 bases). The germline CDR1 and CDR2 sequences are MDHEN and SYDVKM. CDR3 length: 15 residues. V was shortened by 5 bases and J by 0 bases, with 14 bases between the two germline ends. CDR3 sequence: CASSAGTPSSYEQYF. DNA for the CDR3: TGTGCCAGCAGTGCCGGGACTCCTAGCTCCTACGAGCAGTACTTC. Full variable domain (missing parts from reference TRBV28 and TRBJ2-7): DVKVTQSSRYLVKRTGEKVFLECVQDMDHENMFWYRQDPGLGLRLIYFSYDVKMKEKGDIPEGYSVSREKKERFSLILESASTNQTSMYLCASSAGTPSSYEQYFGPGTRLTVT.

The gene calls are TRBV6-5 and TRBJ2-2; D gene uncertain. V gave up 3 bases and J gave up 4 bases, with 6 bases separating them. Germline-derived CDR1 and CDR2 are MNHEY and SVGAGI. The CDR3 length is 13 residues. The CDR3 DNA sequence: TGTGCCAGCAGTTATAGTCCCACCGGGGAGCTGTTTTTT. Protein: CASSYSPTGELFF.

As for this clone: Distinct nucleotide sequences in the sample also encode this CDR3. CDR3 DNA sequence: TGTGCCACCAGCAGAGCAGGCTACGAGCAGTACTTC. Translated, it gives CATSRAGYEQYF. The chain recombines TRBV15 with TRBJ2-7; no reliable D call. CDR1 is LNHNV, CDR2 YYDKDF, per germline (reference sequence). V lost 1 base and J lost 3, with 4 bases in between. This CDR3 has 12 residues. Drawing the rest from reference TRBV15 and TRBJ2-7, the complete variable domain is DAMVIQNPRYQVTQFGKPVTLSCSQTLNHNVMYWYQQKSSQAPKLLFHYYDKDFNNEADTPDNFQSRRPNTSFCFLDIRSPGLGDTAMYLCATSRAGYEQYFGPGTRLTVT.

The chain couples TRBV11-2 to TRBJ2-7, with D maybe TRBD1 (6 bases). The CDR3 length is 14 residues. Germline V gene data show CDR1 as SGHAT and CDR2 as FQNNGV. Between the trimmed V and J ends, which lost 8 bases and 1 base, there was a span of 15 bases. The CDR3 region is CASGGFPNSYEQYF. CDR3 DNA: TGTGCCAGCGGGGGCTTTCCGAATTCCTACGAGCAGTACTTC.

The gene calls are TRBV30 and TRBJ2-1; the D gene is possibly TRBD1 (6 bases). This CDR3 comprises 12 residues. The germline V gene has CDR1 GTSNPN and CDR2 SVGIG (reference sequence). The V gene lost 1 base and the J gene lost 11 bases, with 12 bases spanning the gap. The CDR3 nucleotides read TGTGCCTGGAGTGGGACAGCAAGGCAGCAGTTCTTC. Protein: CAWSGTARQQFF.

V gene TRBV11-2 combines with J gene TRBJ2-3; 8 bases fit TRBD2. The germline V gene has CDR1 SGHAT and CDR2 FQNNGV. The CDR3 loop spans 14 amino acids. The V and J ends lost 5 bases and 5 bases, in that order; junction bases with no gene match: 6. CDR3 region: CASSLPGGLDTQYF. The CDR3 region has the DNA TGTGCCAGCAGCCTTCCGGGGGGGCTAGATACGCAGTATTTT.

The chain uses TRBV23-1 and TRBJ2-7, with D possibly TRBD1 on 6 matching bases. TRBV23-1 is marked as an open reading frame, function uncertain. This CDR3 region has 16 residues. The V end was cut by 3 bases, the J end by 2 bases, with 17 bases between. The CDR3 protein is CASSHRDTLNAYEQYF. CDR3 DNA: TGCGCCAGCAGTCACCGGGACACACTAAACGCCTACGAGCAGTACTTC.

The gene calls are TRBV5-1 and TRBJ2-3, with a possible D match to TRBD2 (6 bases). CDR1 is SGHRS, CDR2 YFSETQ, per germline. Trimming took 7 bases from V and 10 from J, leaving 16 bases between them. CDR3 length equals 12 residues. DNA of the CDR3: TGCGCCAGCGGACCGACTAGTGGGGCGCAGTATTTT. It yields the protein CASGPTSGAQYF. The complete variable domain, with remaining parts taken from reference TRBV5-1 and TRBJ2-3, reads KAGVTQTPRYLIKTRGQQVTLSCSPISGHRSVSWYQQTPGQGLQFLFEYFSETQRNKGNFPGRFSGRQFSNSRSEMNVSTLELGDSALYLCASGPTSGAQYFGPGTRLTVL.

Only a few counts were recorded for this clone. The rearrangement links TRBV9 to TRBJ1-1; 11 nucleotides line up with TRBD1. The CDR3 runs 14 residues. The ends lost 2 bases at V and 10 bases at J; junction bases unmatched: 7. From germline, CDR1 is SGDLS and CDR2 YYNGEE. CDR3 amino acids: CASSVNEGQGGAFF. In DNA, the CDR3 is TGTGCCAGCAGCGTTAATGAGGGACAGGGGGGAGCTTTCTTT. The variable domain in full, with the rest retrieved from reference TRBV9 and TRBJ1-1, is DSGVTQTPKHLITATGQRVTLRCSPRSGDLSVYWYQQSLDQGLQFLIQYYNGEERAKGNILERFSAQQFPDLHSELNLSSLELGDSALYFCASSVNEGQGGAFFGQGTRLTVV.

This chain uses TRBV2 with TRBJ2-6, with a possible D match to TRBD2 (5 bases). From germline, CDR1 is SNHLY and CDR2 FYNNEI. Trimming took 7 bases from V and 0 from J, leaving 13 bases between them. The length of the CDR3 is 16 residues. CDR3 DNA sequence: TGTGCCAGCACCGGGCCGGGGAACTCTGGGGCCAACGTCCTGACTTTC. It specifies CASTGPGNSGANVLTF.

This chain uses TRBV6-5 with TRBJ1-1; a weak D match, TRBD1 (5 bases). Trimming removed 3 bases from V and 10 bases from J, with 15 bases in between. Germline V gives CDR1 MNHEY, CDR2 SVGAGI. This CDR3 comprises 13 residues. CDR3 protein: CASSYSGEVGAFF. CDR3 in DNA: TGTGCCAGCAGTTATTCGGGGGAGGTAGGAGCTTTCTTT.

The genes are TRBV2 and TRBJ1-2; tentatively, D is TRBD1 (6 bases). Germline values: CDR1 SNHLY, CDR2 FYNNEI. The CDR3 runs to 16 residues. V lost 5 bases and J lost 6, with 22 bases in between. The CDR3 DNA sequence: TGTGCCAGCAGTCCTACGTTCGCAGGGGACGGGGATGGCTACACCTTC. It yields the protein CASSPTFAGDGDGYTF.

This clone was detected a few times. Its ends do not fully match the called genes, so a read error is possible. J is TRBJ2-5 and V is TRBV7-9; 8 nucleotides align to TRBD2. The CDR3 length is 17 residues. CDR1 and CDR2 from the germline V gene are SEHNR and FQNEAQ (reference sequence). Here the CDR3 DNA reads TGTTCCAGCAGCTTACGGGGGGGTCAGGCTAACCAAGAGACCCAGTACTTC. Amino acid sequence: CSSSLRGGQANQETQYF.

The chain links TRBV5-4 to TRBJ2-5, with 10 positions matching TRBD2. Trimming cost V 0 bases and J 4 bases; bases outside gene matches: 9. Germline V gene sequence: CDR1 SGHNT, CDR2 YYREEE (reference sequence). The CDR3 is 17 amino acids. CDR3 DNA sequence: TGTGCCAGCAGCTTGGATGCTAGCGGGAGTCTAGGAGAGACCCAGTACTTC. Residues: CASSLDASGSLGETQYF.

The CDR3 coding sequence is TGTGCCAGCAGGTCCGGCCGCGGGCGTAATGGCTACACCTTC. Its protein is CASRSGRGRNGYTF. The rearrangement joins TRBV2 to TRBJ1-2; no reliable D call. The CDR3 sequence is 14 residues long. Germline V gene lookup returns CDR1 SNHLY and CDR2 FYNNEI. V was trimmed by 6 bases and J by 6 bases, leaving 17 bases between them.

V gene TRBV19 combines with J gene TRBJ1-2; D possibly corresponds to TRBD1 (5 bases). The germline V gene has CDR1 LNHDA and CDR2 SQIVND (reference sequence). V shed 5 bases and J shed 7 bases, with 20 bases lying between them. CDR3 size: 15 residues. The CDR3 loop is CASSPSTGGVGGYTF. In nucleotides, the CDR3 is TGTGCCAGTAGTCCTTCTACAGGCGGGGTGGGTGGCTACACCTTC.

DNA for the CDR3: TGTGCCTGGAGTCAGAGTAGCTACGAGCAGTACTTC. It yields the protein CAWSQSSYEQYF. V usage is TRBV30 and J usage is TRBJ2-5; D not resolved. The J call may be wrong; the DNA end is better matched by TRBJ2-7. CDR3 length equals 12 residues. Germline V lookup: CDR1 GTSNPN, CDR2 SVGIG (reference sequence).

A single count supports this clone. The CDR3 bases are TGTGCCAGTAGTATGGGACAGGGGTTCGGCTATGGCTACACCTTC. This gives the protein CASSMGQGFGYGYTF. The chain has TRBV19 and TRBJ1-2, with 10 bases lining up with TRBD1. This CDR3 is built from 15 residues. Germline loops: CDR1 LNHDA, CDR2 SQIVND (reference sequence). The junction had 5 bases not matched to a gene; V was cut back by 3 bases and J by 4 bases.

V and J are TRBV28 and TRBJ1-5, with 8 positions matching TRBD1. V gave up 6 bases and J gave up 1 base; unmatched junction bases: 5. From germline, CDR1 is MDHEN and CDR2 SYDVKM. The CDR3 has 15 residues. The CDR3 DNA reads as TGTGCCAGCAGGAATGCAGGGGGCAGCAATCAGCCCCAGCATTTT. Its translation: CASRNAGGSNQPQHF.